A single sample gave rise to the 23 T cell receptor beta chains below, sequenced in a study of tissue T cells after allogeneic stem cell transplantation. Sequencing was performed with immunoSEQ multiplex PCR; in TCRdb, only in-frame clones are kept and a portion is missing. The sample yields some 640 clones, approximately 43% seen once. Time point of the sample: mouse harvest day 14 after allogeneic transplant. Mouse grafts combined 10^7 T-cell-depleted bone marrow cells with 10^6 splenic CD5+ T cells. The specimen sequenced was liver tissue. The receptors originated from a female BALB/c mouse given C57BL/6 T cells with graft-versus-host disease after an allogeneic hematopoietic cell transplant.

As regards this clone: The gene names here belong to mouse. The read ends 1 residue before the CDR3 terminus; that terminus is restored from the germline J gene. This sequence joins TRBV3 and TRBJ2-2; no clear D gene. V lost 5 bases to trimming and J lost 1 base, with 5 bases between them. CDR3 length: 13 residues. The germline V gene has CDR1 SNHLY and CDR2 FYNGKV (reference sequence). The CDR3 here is CASSQKNTGQLYF. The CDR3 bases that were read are TGTGCCAGCAGCCAGAAAAACACCGGGCAGCTCTAC. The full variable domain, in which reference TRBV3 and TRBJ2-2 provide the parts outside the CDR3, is GPKVLQIPSHQIIDMGQMVTLNCDPVSNHLYFYWYKQILGQQMEFLVNFYNGKVMEKSKLFKDQFSVERPDGSYFTLKIQPTALEDSAVYFCASSQKNTGQLYFGEGSKLTVL.

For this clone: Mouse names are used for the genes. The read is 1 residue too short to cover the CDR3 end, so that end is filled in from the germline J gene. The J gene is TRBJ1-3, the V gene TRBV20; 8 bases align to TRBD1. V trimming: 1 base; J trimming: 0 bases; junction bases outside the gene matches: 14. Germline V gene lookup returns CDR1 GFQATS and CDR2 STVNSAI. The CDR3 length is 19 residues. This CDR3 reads CGARGQGIGVPYSGNTLYF. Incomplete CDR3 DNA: TGTGGTGCTAGGGGACAGGGGATAGGGGTCCCCTATTCTGGAAATACGCTCTAT.

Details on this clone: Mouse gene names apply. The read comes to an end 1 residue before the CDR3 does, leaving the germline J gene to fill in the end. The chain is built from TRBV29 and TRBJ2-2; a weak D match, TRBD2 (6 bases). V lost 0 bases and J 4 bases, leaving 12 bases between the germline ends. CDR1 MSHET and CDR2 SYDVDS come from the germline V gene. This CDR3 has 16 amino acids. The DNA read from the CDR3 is TGTGCTAGCAGTTTATCGAGTGGGGGAGGCACCGGGCAGCTCTAC. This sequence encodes CASSLSSGGGTGQLY. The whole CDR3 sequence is CASSLSSGGGTGQLYF.

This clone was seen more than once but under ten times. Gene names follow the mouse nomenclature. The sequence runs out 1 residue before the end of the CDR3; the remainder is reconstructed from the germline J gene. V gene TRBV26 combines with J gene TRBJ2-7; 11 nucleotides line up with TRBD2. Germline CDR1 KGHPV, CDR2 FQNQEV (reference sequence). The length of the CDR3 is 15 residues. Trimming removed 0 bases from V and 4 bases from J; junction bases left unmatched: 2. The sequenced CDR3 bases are TGTGCCAGCAGTCTGTCGACTGGGGGGGTTTATGAACAGTAC. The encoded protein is CASSLSTGGVYEQY. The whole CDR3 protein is CASSLSTGGVYEQYF.

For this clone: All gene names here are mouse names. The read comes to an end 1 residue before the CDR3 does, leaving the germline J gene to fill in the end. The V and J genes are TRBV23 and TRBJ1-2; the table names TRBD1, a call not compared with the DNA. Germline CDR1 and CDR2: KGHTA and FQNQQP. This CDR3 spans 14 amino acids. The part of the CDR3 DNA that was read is TGCTCCAGCAGTCAAACAGGGGCAAACTCCGACTACACC. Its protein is CSSSQTGANSDYT. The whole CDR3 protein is CSSSQTGANSDYTF.

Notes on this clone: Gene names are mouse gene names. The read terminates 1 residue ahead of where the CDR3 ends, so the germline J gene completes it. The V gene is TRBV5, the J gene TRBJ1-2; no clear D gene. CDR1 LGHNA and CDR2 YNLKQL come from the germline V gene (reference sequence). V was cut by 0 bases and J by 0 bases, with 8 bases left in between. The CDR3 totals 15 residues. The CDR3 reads CASSQDGTANSDYTF. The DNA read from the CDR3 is TGTGCCAGCAGCCAAGATGGAACAGCAAACTCCGACTACACC.

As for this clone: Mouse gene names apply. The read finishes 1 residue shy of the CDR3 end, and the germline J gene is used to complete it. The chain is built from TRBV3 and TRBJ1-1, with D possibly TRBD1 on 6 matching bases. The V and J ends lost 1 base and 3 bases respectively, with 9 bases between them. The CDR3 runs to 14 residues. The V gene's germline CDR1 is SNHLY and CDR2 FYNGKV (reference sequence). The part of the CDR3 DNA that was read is TGTGCCAGCAGCTTAGGGGAGGGGGACACAGAAGTCTTC. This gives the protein CASSLGEGDTEVF. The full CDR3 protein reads CASSLGEGDTEVFF.

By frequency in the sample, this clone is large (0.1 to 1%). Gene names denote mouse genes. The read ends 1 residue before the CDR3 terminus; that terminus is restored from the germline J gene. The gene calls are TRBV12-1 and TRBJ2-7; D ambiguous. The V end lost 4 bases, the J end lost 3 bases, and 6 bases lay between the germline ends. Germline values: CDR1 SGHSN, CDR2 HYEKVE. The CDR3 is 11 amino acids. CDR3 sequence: CASSLSYEQYF. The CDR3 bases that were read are TGTGCCAGCTCCCTGAGCTATGAACAGTAC. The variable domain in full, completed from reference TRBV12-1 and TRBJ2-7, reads DSGVVQSPRHIIKEKGGRSVLTCIPISGHSNVVWYQQTLGKELKFLIQHYEKVERDKGFLPSRFSVQQFDDYHSEMNMSALELEDSAMYFCASSLSYEQYFGPGTRLTVL.

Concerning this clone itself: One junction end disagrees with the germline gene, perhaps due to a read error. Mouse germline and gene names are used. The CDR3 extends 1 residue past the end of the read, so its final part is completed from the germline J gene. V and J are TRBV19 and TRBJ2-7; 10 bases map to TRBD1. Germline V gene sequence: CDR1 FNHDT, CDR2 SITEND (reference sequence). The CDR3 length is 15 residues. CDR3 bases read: TGCGTCAGCAGTATGGGACAGGGGATCTCCTATGAACAGTAC. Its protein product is CVSSMGQGISYEQY. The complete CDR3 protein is CVSSMGQGISYEQYF.

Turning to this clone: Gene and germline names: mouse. The CDR3 bases that were read are TGTGCCAGCAGGACCGGGACAGGGAAAAACTCCGACTACACC. Protein sequence: CASRTGTGKNSDYT. The whole CDR3 reads CASRTGTGKNSDYTF. The chain is built from TRBV19 and TRBJ1-2; 9 nucleotides match TRBD1. Read data end 1 residue before the CDR3 end; the end is taken from the germline J gene. With V trimmed by 5 bases and J by 1 base, 6 bases remained unmatched. This CDR3 is built from 15 residues. Germline CDR1 and CDR2: FNHDT and SITEND (reference sequence).

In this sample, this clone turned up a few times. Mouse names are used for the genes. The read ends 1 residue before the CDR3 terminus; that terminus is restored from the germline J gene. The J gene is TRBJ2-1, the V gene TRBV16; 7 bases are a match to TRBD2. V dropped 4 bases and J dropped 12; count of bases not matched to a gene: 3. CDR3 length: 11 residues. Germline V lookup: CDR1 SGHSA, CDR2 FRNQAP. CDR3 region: CASSYLGVQFF. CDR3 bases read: TGTGCAAGCAGCTACCTGGGGGTGCAGTTC.

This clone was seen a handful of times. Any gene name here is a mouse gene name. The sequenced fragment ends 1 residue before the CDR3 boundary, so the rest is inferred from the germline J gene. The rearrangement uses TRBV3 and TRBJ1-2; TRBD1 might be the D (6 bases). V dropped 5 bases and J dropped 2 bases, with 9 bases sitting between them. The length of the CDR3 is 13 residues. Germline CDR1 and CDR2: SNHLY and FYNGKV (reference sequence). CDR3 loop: CASSLQGNSDYTF. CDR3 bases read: TGTGCCAGCAGCCTACAGGGTAACTCCGACTACACC.

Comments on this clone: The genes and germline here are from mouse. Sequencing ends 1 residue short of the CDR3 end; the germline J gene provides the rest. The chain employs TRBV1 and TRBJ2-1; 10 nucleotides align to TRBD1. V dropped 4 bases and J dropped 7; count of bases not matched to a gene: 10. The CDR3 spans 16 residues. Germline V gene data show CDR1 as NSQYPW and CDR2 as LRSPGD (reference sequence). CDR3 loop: CTCSGRDRGFGAEQFF. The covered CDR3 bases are TGCACCTGCAGTGGCCGGGACAGGGGATTTGGGGCTGAGCAGTTC.

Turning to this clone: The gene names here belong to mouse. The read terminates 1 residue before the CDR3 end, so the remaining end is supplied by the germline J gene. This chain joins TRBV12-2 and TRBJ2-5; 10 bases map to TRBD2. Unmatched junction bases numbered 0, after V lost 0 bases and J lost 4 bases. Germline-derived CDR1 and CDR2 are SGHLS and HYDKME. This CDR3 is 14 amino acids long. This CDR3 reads CASSLGTGEDTQYF. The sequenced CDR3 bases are TGTGCCAGCTCTCTCGGGACTGGGGAAGACACCCAGTAC.

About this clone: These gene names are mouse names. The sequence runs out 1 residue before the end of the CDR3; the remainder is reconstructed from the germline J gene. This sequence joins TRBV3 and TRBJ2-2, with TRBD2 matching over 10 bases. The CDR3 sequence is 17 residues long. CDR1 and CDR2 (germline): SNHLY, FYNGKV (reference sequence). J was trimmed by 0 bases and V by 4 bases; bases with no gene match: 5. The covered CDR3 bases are TGTGCCAGCAGCTCCTCAACTGGGGGGGCAAACACCGGGCAGCTCTAC. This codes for CASSSSTGGANTGQLY. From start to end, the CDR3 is CASSSSTGGANTGQLYF. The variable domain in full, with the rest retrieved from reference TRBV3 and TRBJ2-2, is GPKVLQIPSHQIIDMGQMVTLNCDPVSNHLYFYWYKQILGQQMEFLVNFYNGKVMEKSKLFKDQFSVERPDGSYFTLKIQPTALEDSAVYFCASSSSTGGANTGQLYFGEGSKLTVL.

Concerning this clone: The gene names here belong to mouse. Incomplete CDR3 DNA: TGTGCCAGCCTGGTCGGGATCCAAGACACCCAGTAC. This codes for CASLVGIQDTQY. The whole CDR3 is CASLVGIQDTQYF. J is TRBJ2-5 and V is TRBV19; D unclear. Read coverage stops 1 residue before the CDR3 terminus; the germline J gene supplies the remainder. Germline-derived CDR1 and CDR2 are FNHDT and SITEND (reference sequence). The V and J ends lost 7 bases and 2 bases respectively, with 11 bases between them. The CDR3 extends over 13 amino acids.

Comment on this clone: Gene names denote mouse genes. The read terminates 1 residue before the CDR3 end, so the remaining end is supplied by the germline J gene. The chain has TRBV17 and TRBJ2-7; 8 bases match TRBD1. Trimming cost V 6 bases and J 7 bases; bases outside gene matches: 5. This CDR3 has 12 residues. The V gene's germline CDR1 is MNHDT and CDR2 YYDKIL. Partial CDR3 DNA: TGTGCTAGCAGCCCAGGGGGCGGGGAACAGTAC. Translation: CASSPGGGEQY. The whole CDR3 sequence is CASSPGGGEQYF. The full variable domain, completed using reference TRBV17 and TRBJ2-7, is DTTVKQNPRYKLARVGKPVNLICSQTMNHDTMYWYQKKPNQAPKLLLFYYDKILNREADTFEKFQSSRPNNSFCSLYIGSAGLEYSAMYLCASSPGGGEQYFGPGTRLTVL.

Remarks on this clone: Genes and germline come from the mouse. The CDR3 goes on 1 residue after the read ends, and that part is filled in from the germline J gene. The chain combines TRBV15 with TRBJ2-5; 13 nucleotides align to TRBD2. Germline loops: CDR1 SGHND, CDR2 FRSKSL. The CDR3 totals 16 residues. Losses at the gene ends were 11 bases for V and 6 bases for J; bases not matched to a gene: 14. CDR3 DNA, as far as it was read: TGTGCCCGCCGCCCGGGACTGGGGGGGGGAGGGGACACCCAGTAC. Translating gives CARRPGLGGGGDTQY. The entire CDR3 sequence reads CARRPGLGGGGDTQYF. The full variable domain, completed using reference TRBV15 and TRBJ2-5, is DAGVTQTPRHEVAEKGQTIILKCEPVSGHNDLFWYRQTKIQGLELLSYFRSKSLMEDGGAFKDRFKAEMLNSSFSTLKIQPTEPKDSAVYLCARRPGLGGGGDTQYFGPGTRLLVL.

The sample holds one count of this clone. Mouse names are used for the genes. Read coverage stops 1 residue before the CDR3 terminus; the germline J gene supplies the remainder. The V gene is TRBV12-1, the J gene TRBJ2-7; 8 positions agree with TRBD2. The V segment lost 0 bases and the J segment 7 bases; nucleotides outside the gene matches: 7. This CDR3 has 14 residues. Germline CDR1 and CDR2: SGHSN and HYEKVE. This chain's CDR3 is CASSLWGGREEQYF. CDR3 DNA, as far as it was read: TGTGCCAGCTCTCTCTGGGGGGGGCGCGAGGAACAGTAC. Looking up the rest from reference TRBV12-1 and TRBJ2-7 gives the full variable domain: DSGVVQSPRHIIKEKGGRSVLTCIPISGHSNVVWYQQTLGKELKFLIQHYEKVERDKGFLPSRFSVQQFDDYHSEMNMSALELEDSAMYFCASSLWGGREEQYFGPGTRLTVL.

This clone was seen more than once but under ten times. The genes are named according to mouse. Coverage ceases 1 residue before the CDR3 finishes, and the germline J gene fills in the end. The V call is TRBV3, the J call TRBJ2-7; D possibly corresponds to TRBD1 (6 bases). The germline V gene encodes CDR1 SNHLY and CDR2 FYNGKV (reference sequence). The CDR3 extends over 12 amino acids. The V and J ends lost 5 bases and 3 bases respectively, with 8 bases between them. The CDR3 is CASSAGHYEQYF. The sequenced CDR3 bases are TGTGCCAGCAGCGCGGGACACTATGAACAGTAC.

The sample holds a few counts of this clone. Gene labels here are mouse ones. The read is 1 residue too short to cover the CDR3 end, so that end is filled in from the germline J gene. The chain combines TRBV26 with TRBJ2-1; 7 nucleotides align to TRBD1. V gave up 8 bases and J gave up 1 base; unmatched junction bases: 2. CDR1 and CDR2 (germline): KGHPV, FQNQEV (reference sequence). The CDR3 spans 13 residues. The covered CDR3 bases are TGTGCCAGCGCGGGACAGAACTATGCTGAGCAGTTC. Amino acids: CASAGQNYAEQF. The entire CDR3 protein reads CASAGQNYAEQFF.

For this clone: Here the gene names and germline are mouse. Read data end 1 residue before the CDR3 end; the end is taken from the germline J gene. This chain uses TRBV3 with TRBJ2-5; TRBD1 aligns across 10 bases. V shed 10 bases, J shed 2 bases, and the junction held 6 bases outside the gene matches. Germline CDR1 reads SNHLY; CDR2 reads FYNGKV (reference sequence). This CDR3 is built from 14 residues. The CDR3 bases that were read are TGTGCCAACCGGGACAGGGGTGGCCAAGACACCCAGTAC. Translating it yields CANRDRGGQDTQY. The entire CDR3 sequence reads CANRDRGGQDTQYF.

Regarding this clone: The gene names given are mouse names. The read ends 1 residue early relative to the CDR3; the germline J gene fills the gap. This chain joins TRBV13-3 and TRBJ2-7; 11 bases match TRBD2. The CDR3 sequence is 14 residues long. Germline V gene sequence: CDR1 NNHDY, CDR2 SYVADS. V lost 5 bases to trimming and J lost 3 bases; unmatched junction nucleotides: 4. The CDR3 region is CASSGLGGNYEQYF. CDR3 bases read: TGTGCCAGCAGCGGACTGGGGGGTAACTATGAACAGTAC.